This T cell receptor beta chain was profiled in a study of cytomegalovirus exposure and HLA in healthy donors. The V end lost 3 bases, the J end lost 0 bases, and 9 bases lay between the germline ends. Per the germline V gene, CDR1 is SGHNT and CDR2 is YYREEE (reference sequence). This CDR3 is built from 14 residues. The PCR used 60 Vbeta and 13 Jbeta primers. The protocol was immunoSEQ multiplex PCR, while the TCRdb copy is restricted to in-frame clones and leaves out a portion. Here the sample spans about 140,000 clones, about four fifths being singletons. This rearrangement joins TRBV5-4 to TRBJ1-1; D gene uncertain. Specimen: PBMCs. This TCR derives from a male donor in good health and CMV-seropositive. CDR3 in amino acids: CASSYNLMNTEAFF. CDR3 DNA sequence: TGTGCCAGCAGCTATAATCTAATGAACACTGAAGCTTTCTTT.